The sequence of this T cell receptor beta chain was determined in a study of blood T cell repertoires in COVID-19. This CDR3 is 14 amino acids long. V gave up 3 bases and J gave up 5 bases; unmatched junction bases: 3. Germline CDR1 is LNHDA and CDR2 is SQIVND (reference sequence). Libraries were prepared by immunoSEQ multiplex PCR; TCRdb keeps only in-frame clonotypes and omits some of them. The sample includes a few hundred thousand clones, approximately 90% seen only once; the top ten take 6.5% to 8.5%. The receptor's source is a woman in her sixties or seventies who had recovered from COVID-19. The sample was PBMCs or T cells enriched from blood (not recorded which). The chain links TRBV19 to TRBJ1-2; 10 bases match TRBD1. Here the CDR3 DNA reads TGTGCCAGTAGTATGGACAGGGGGACGTATGGCTACACCTTC. Its translation is CASSMDRGTYGYTF.